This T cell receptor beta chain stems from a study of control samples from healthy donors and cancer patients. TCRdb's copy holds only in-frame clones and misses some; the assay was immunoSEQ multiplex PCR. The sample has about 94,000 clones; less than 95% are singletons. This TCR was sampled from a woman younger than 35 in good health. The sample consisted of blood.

CDR3 DNA: TGTGCCAGTAGTCGGACGGATCGGGCTTTCTTT. This gives the protein CASSRTDRAFF. The chain joins TRBV19 to TRBJ1-1; D not resolved. The ends were cut back, 5 bases at V and 11 bases at J, with 12 bases in the middle. The germline gives CDR1 LNHDA, CDR2 SQIVND (reference sequence). The CDR3 covers 11 residues.